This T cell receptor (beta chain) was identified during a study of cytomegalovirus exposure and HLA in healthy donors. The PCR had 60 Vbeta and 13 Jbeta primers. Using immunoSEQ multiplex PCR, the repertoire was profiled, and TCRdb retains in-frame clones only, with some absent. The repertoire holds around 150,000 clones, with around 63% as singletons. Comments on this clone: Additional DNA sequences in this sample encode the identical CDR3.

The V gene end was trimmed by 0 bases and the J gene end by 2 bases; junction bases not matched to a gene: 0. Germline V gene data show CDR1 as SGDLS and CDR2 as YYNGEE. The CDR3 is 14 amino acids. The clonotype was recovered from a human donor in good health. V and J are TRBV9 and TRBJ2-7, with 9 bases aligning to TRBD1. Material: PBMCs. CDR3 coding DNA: TGTGCCAGCAGCGTAGGACAGGGGGCCTACGAGCAGTACTTC. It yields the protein CASSVGQGAYEQYF.